A selection of T cell receptor beta chains follows, all from one sample in a study of Graves' ophthalmopathy and Graves' hyperthyroidism. A single record per CDR3 protein comes from TCRdb applying MiXCR to the multiplex PCR reads. The sample includes about 220,000 distinct CDR3 sequences, approximately 21% of them seen just once. Sample: peripheral blood. The origin of the receptors is a woman aged 50 to 60 with Graves' ophthalmopathy. Each CDR3 is given with its conserved first and last residue. Each record gives: J gene, V gene, clone size, D gene, CDR3 protein, CDR3 DNA. D genes are given only for firm matches. Size values are once, few and many counts, or a class for expanded clones, and some rows have none.

J: TRBJ2-5
V: TRBV7-9
size: -
D: TRBD1
CDR3: CASSSTAGTGKETQYF
DNA: TGTGCCAGCAGCTCTACAGCCGGGACAGGGAAAGAGACCCAGTACTTC

J: TRBJ1-5
V: TRBV12-3/TRBV12-4
size: many
D: TRBD1
CDR3: CASSRQGGLNQPQHF
DNA: TGTGCCAGCAGTCGACAGGGGGGCCTCAATCAGCCCCAGCATTTT

J: TRBJ2-7
V: TRBV10-3
size: many
D: TRBD1
CDR3: CAISEPDRGTHEQYF
DNA: TGTGCCATCAGTGAGCCGGACAGGGGGACGCACGAGCAGTACTTC

J: TRBJ1-5
V: TRBV18
size: -
D: -
CDR3: CASSPNRGLSNQPQHF
DNA: TGTGCCAGCTCACCCAACCGGGGCCTCAGCAATCAGCCCCAGCATTTT

J: TRBJ2-5
V: TRBV12-3/TRBV12-4
size: many
D: TRBD2
CDR3: CASSLAGGGETQYF
DNA: TGTGCCAGCAGCTTAGCGGGAGGGGGAGAGACCCAGTACTTC

J: TRBJ1-5
V: TRBV19
size: many
D: -
CDR3: CASSMAGDQPQHF
DNA: TGTGCCAGTAGTATGGCAGGGGACCAGCCCCAGCATTTT

J: TRBJ2-7
V: TRBV27
size: many
D: -
CDR3: CASSLGPFAGQQYF
DNA: TGTGCCAGCAGTCTAGGGCCGTTCGCGGGACAGCAGTACTTC

J: TRBJ1-1
V: TRBV15
size: many
D: -
CDR3: CATSRGDVGNTEAFF
DNA: TGTGCCACCAGCAGAGGGGACGTTGGAAACACTGAAGCTTTCTTT

J: TRBJ1-5
V: TRBV4-1
size: few
D: -
CDR3: CASSREGIQPQHF
DNA: TGCGCCAGCAGCCGAGAGGGTATTCAGCCCCAGCATTTT

J: TRBJ2-7
V: TRBV18
size: few
D: -
CDR3: CASSRDGLGSYEQYF
DNA: TGTGCCAGCTCACGGGACGGGCTGGGTTCCTACGAGCAGTACTTC

J: TRBJ2-2
V: TRBV6-2/TRBV6-3
size: many
D: -
CDR3: CASSPRLGRANTGELFF
DNA: TGTGCCAGCAGTCCTCGTCTGGGTCGCGCGAACACCGGGGAGCTGTTTTTT

J: TRBJ2-5
V: TRBV7-9
size: many
D: -
CDR3: CASSPDLSQETQYF
DNA: TGTGCCAGCAGCCCGGACTTGTCTCAAGAGACCCAGTACTTC

J: TRBJ2-5
V: TRBV18
size: -
D: TRBD1
CDR3: CASSPPYGQGETQYF
DNA: TGTGCCAGCTCACCACCTTATGGACAGGGGGAGACCCAGTACTTC

J: TRBJ2-7
V: TRBV30
size: many
D: -
CDR3: CAWSDGTRDEQYF
DNA: TGTGCCTGGAGCGACGGGACGCGGGACGAGCAGTACTTC

J: TRBJ2-2
V: TRBV2
size: -
D: TRBD1
CDR3: CAGDRDSTGELFF
DNA: TGTGCCGGGGACAGGGATTCCACCGGGGAGCTGTTTTTT

J: TRBJ2-5
V: TRBV12-3/TRBV12-4
size: -
D: TRBD2
CDR3: CASSFSGSEEETQYF
DNA: TGTGCCAGCAGTTTTAGCGGGAGTGAAGAAGAGACCCAGTACTTC

J: TRBJ1-1
V: TRBV12-3/TRBV12-4
size: -
D: TRBD1
CDR3: CASSRQGLNTEAFF
DNA: TGTGCCAGCAGCCGACAGGGTTTGAACACTGAAGCTTTCTTT

J: TRBJ1-1
V: TRBV30
size: many
D: -
CDR3: CAWSASNTEAFF
DNA: TGTGCCTGGAGTGCCTCTAACACTGAAGCTTTCTTT

J: TRBJ1-2
V: TRBV6-1
size: -
D: -
CDR3: CASSDQGPYGYTF
DNA: TGTGCCAGCAGCGACCAAGGTCCGTATGGCTACACCTTC

J: TRBJ2-5
V: TRBV7-8
size: -
D: -
CDR3: CASSPFARQETQYF
DNA: TGTGCCAGCAGCCCTTTTGCGCGGCAAGAGACCCAGTACTTC

J: TRBJ1-1
V: TRBV10-2
size: few
D: -
CDR3: CASNRIPRFPSTWNTEAFF
DNA: TGCGCCAGCAATCGAATACCACGGTTCCCTTCGACTTGGAACACTGAAGCTTTCTTT

J: TRBJ2-5
V: TRBV19
size: few
D: TRBD1
CDR3: CASSMGGTGETQYF
DNA: TGTGCCAGTAGTATGGGTGGGACAGGAGAGACCCAGTACTTC